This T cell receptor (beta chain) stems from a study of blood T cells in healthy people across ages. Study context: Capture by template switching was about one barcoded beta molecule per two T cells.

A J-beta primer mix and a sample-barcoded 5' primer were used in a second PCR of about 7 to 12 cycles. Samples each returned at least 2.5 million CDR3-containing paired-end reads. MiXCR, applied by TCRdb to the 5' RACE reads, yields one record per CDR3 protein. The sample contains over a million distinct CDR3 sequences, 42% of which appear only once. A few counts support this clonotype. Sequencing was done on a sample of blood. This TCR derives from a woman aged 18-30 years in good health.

CDR3: CASSQDPGGARHSYEQYF. As DNA, the CDR3 is TGCGCCAGCAGCCAAGATCCAGGGGGGGCGCGCCACTCCTACGAGCAGTACTTC. The chain joins TRBV4-1 to TRBJ2-7; tentatively, D is TRBD1 or TRBD2 (7 bases each). Germline CDR1 and CDR2: MGHRA and YSYEKL. Trimming left V 0 bases short and J 0 bases short, with 18 bases between. This CDR3 has 18 residues.